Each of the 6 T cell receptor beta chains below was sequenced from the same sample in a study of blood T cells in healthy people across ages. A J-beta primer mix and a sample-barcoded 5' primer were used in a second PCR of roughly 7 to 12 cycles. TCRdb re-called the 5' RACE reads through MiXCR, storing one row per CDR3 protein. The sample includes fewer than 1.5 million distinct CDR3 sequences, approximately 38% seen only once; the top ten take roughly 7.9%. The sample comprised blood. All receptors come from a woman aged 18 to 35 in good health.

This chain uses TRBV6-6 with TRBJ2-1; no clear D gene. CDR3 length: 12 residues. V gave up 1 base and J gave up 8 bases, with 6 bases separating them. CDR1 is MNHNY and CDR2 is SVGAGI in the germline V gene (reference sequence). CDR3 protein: CASSYFRDEQFF. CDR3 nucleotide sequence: TGTGCCAGCAGTTACTTTCGGGATGAGCAGTTCTTC.

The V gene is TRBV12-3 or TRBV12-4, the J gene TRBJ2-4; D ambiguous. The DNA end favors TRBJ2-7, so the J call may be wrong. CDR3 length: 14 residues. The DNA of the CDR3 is TGTGCCAGCACTTTTGACACCATCAACTACGAGCAGTACTTC. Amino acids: CASTFDTINYEQYF.

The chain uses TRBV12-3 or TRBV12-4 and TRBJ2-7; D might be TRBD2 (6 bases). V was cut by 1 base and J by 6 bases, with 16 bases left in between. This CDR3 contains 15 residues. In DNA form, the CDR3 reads TGTGCCAGCAGTTTAGTTCGGGGGTTGATCCCCGAGCAGTACTTC. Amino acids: CASSLVRGLIPEQYF.

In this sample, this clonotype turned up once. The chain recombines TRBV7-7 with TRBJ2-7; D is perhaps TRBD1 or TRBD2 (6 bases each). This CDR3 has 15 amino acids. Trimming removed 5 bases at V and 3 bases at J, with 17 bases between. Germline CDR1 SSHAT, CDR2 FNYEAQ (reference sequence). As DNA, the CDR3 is TGTGCCAGCAGCCGGGGGCGGGGACCAATCTACGAGCAGTACTTC. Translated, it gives CASSRGRGPIYEQYF.

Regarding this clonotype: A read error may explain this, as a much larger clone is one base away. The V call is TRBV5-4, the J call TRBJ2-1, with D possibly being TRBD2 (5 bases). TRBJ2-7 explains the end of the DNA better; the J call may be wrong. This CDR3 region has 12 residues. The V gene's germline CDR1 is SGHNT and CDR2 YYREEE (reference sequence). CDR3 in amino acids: CASGSSYNEQYF. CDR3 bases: TGTGCCAGCGGGAGCTCCTACAATGAGCAGTACTTC.

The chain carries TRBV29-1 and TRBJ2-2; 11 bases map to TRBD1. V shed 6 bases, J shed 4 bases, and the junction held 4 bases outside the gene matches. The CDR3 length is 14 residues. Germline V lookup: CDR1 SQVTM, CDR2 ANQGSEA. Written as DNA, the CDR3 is TGCAGCGTGAGGACAGGGGGCCTCACCGGGGAGCTGTTTTTT. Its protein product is CSVRTGGLTGELFF.